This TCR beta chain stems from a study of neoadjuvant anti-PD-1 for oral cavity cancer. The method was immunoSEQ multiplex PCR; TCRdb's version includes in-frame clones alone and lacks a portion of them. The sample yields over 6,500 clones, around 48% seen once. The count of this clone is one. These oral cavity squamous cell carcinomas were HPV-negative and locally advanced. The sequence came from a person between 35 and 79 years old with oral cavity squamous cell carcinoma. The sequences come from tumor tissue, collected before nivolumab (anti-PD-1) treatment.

In DNA form, the CDR3 reads TGTGCCAGCAGTGATACACTAGCGGGAGGCAATGAGCAGTTCTTC. Protein sequence: CASSDTLAGGNEQFF. J is TRBJ2-1 and V is TRBV6-4; 12 bases agree with TRBD2. This CDR3 region has 15 residues. J gave up 6 bases and V 3 bases, and 3 bases lay outside the gene matches. Germline CDR1 and CDR2: MRHNA and SNTAGT.